This TCR beta chain was obtained from a study of blood T cell repertoires in COVID-19. V was shortened by 4 bases and J by 7 bases, with 12 bases between the two germline ends. The germline V gene has CDR1 ENHRY and CDR2 SYGVKD. The CDR3 extends over 13 amino acids. Data came from immunoSEQ multiplex PCR; TCRdb stores just in-frame clones and leaves some out. Of fewer than 250,000 clones in the sample, about four fifths were seen once. The chain recombines TRBV10-3 with TRBJ2-3; D might be TRBD2 (7 bases). Sample: peripheral blood. This clonotype originated in a woman between 40 and 50 years old with active or convalescent COVID-19. For the CDR3, the DNA is TGTGCCATCAGTGTGCCGGGGGGCTATACGCAGTATTTT. Its translation is CAISVPGGYTQYF.